A selection of T cell receptor beta chains follows, all from one sample in a study of relationships among human T cell subsets. One entry per CDR3 protein, called by TCRdb with MiXCR from the multiplex PCR reads. This sample yields under 15,000 distinct CDR3 sequences, of which approximately 60% are seen a single time; around 1.9% belongs to the top ten. The sequenced material came from Tregs sorted from blood. All receptors come from a man aged 35 to 55 in good health. CDR3s leave out the opening cysteine and the closing phenylalanine or tryptophan.

V,CDR3
TRBV20-1,SVNGVAGGHNEQF
TRBV12-3/TRBV12-4,ASKGGAGNSPLH
TRBV5-1,ASSLDRGPMNTEAF
TRBV5-1,ASRKGQGADYEQF
TRBV28,ASSFDSQRNEQY
TRBV6-1,ASRTAGLQETQY
TRBV6-6,ASSYGETGGSGNTIY
TRBV21-1,ASRFSGTGREQY
TRBV11-3,ASSLGAGSEAF
TRBV6-6,ASSGLVDEQY
TRBV6-5,ASSYGAARGNTIY
TRBV11-2,ASSLARLNNEQF
TRBV11-2,ASTQVTAREQY
TRBV14,ASSQGRTHGGYT
TRBV5-4,ASSLLAGYT
TRBV28,ASDSTSGRTAYEQY
TRBV28,ASSPGQGATQETQY
TRBV27,ASSALASGRGNEQF
TRBV7-3,ASSLSARLAGEVSSYNEQF
TRBV20-1,SAPKAGPSSYNEQF
TRBV14,ASSQNSNQPQH
TRBV7-9,ASSGEADTQY
TRBV6-5,ASSLRGANTEAF
TRBV4-1,ASSQGGQGADEQY
TRBV5-1,ASRGVTDTQY
TRBV6-1,ASSAGTKINQPQH
TRBV6-6,ASSWTGGADKNIQY
TRBV11-1,ASSLGTGGMDEQF
TRBV20-1,SASFSGAQPQH
TRBV11-2,ASRAGARERGYT
TRBV24-1,ATSDQLAGGRSYNEQF
TRBV28,ASSFLRTEAF
TRBV6-5,ASSYSWGLNSEQF
TRBV5-1,ASSSGPRQGAGANVLT
TRBV14,ASSQTTLSGNTIY
TRBV11-1,ASSKDGTNYGYT
TRBV6-1,ASSEQNRRSLREQY
TRBV27,ASSLAGLAGADTQY
TRBV5-1,ASSLATGGYGYT
TRBV7-4,ASSSQPGSYEQY
TRBV12-3/TRBV12-4,ASSAGGVQPQH
TRBV14,ASSEKFDGTGELF
TRBV19,ASRQQVSYEQY
TRBV7-8,ASSLAVVGNTIY